The T cell receptor (beta chain) under discussion was sequenced for a study of preoperative IRX-2 immunotherapy in early breast cancer. Produced via immunoSEQ multiplex PCR; TCRdb's table is partial and in-frame only. Of about 2,800 clones in the sample, under 85% are singletons; the top ten hold roughly 14%. Treatment defined: preoperative locoregional IRX-2 cytokine immunotherapy. Patients received preoperative, locoregional IRX-2 cytokine immunotherapy in a phase Ib study. V was pared by 1 base and J by 4 bases, with 11 bases between. Germline CDR1 is SGHVS and CDR2 is FNYEAQ. The CDR3 sequence is 15 residues long.

The genes are TRBV7-6 and TRBJ2-1; D is perhaps TRBD1 (7 bases). The TCR originated in a human donor with breast cancer. This specimen was tumor tissue, taken after IRX-2 immunotherapy. This CDR3 reads CASSLETGTYNEQFF. The CDR3 DNA reads TGTGCCAGCAGCTTAGAGACAGGGACTTACAATGAGCAGTTCTTC.